The sequence of this TCR beta chain was determined in a study of blood T cell repertoires in COVID-19. Looking at the study overall: Spain, Italy and the United States supplied samples that represented acute and convalescent COVID-19. PBMCs, B-cell-depleted T cells, or T cells provided the cDNA or gDNA that made up the material.

There are 16 residues in the CDR3. Germline V gene lookup returns CDR1 SNHLY and CDR2 FYNNEI. J was trimmed by 0 bases and V by 6 bases; bases with no gene match: 2. Per the original data handling: How many nucleated cells were present was estimated from reference gene primer amplification. The repertoire was sequenced with immunoSEQ multiplex PCR; TCRdb's copy has only in-frame clones and lacks some. V, J and clone size were drawn from that table, and D and trimming were deduced from the DNA. The sample lists hundreds of thousands of clones, 86% seen once, with almost 1.5% in the top ten. The V call is TRBV2, the J call TRBJ2-6; 10 positions match TRBD2. Sequencing was done on a sample of peripheral blood. The clonotype originates from a woman under 40 with active or convalescent COVID-19. The CDR3 loop is CASSTSGDSGANVLTF. DNA of the CDR3: TGTGCCAGCAGCACTAGCGGGGACTCTGGGGCCAACGTCCTGACTTTC.